This is a list of T cell receptor beta chains from one sample in a study of regulatory T cells in long-lasting Graves disease. TCRdb ran MiXCR on the multiplex PCR reads and lists one entry per CDR3 protein. This sample has about 430,000 distinct CDR3 sequences, with approximately 16% found just once. The same sample was also studied in work on T cells in Graves' hyperthyroidism and ophthalmopathy.

This sample comprised peripheral blood mononuclear cells (PBMCs), obtained at new diagnosis, from a patient treated with antithyroid drugs. These receptors were taken from a woman aged 40 to 50 with Graves disease. The conserved cysteine and the conserved F or W are not part of the CDR3 here.

V,J,CDR3
TRBV3-1,TRBJ2-7,ASSLTYGSTYEQY
TRBV2,TRBJ2-7,ASSDLGSLGSYEQY
TRBV6-6,TRBJ2-7,ASSYSGQGDYEQY
TRBV11-2,TRBJ2-1,ASSSFDDLNEQF
TRBV3-1,TRBJ2-4,ASSPQGNIQY
TRBV2,TRBJ2-1,ASSDEGLAVNEQF
TRBV11-2,TRBJ2-1,ASSSRGLAGGSYNEQF
TRBV11-2,TRBJ2-5,ASSWTGGEETQY
TRBV20-1,TRBJ1-1,SAMRTGGGPEAF
TRBV20-1,TRBJ1-1,SAPNGDTEAF
TRBV27,TRBJ2-3,ASTSYTSGTQY
TRBV6-1,TRBJ2-3,ASSLYGLSTTDTQY
TRBV28,TRBJ1-1,ASMEEMNTEAF
TRBV20-1,TRBJ2-3,SASREGPTDTQY
TRBV7-8,TRBJ2-1,ASSGRTGMYNEQF
TRBV11-2,TRBJ2-7,ASSLTEGQY
TRBV19,TRBJ1-2,ASSISGGDGYT
TRBV10-3,TRBJ2-2,AISGAGVTGELF
TRBV12-3/TRBV12-4,TRBJ2-4,ASSLGGNEQL
TRBV28,TRBJ2-1,ASSLWAGGVVNEQF
TRBV15,TRBJ1-4,ATSRGQATNEKLF
TRBV20-1,TRBJ1-2,SARTGSDYGYT